A selection of T cell receptor beta chains follows, all from one sample in a study of T-cell reconstitution after alpha-beta-depleted transplantation in children. TCRdb re-analysed the PCR reads in MiXCR, keeping a single row per CDR3 protein. This table holds approximately 650,000 distinct CDR3 sequences, around 12% found once. The input for sequencing was PBMCs, taken before TCRalphabeta/CD19-depleted stem cell transplant. The receptor set was obtained from a girl aged 2-10 years with congenital amegakaryocytic thrombocytopenia, due to receive a stem cell transplant. Each CDR3 is given with its conserved first and last residue. A D gene is named only where the DNA matches it firmly. Size values are once, few and many counts, or a class for expanded clones, and some rows have none.

v_gene	abundance	j_gene	d_gene	CDR3nt	CDR3aa
TRBV20-1	NA	TRBJ1-5	NA	TGCAGTGCTAGAGATACATCCCGGTCGGCATCCGATCAGCCCCAGCATTTT	CSARDTSRSASDQPQHF
TRBV19	NA	TRBJ2-1	NA	TGTGCCAGTAGTATTATCCTCGTAAGCTCCTACAATGAGCAGTTCTTC	CASSIILVSSYNEQFF
TRBV7-9	few	TRBJ1-2	NA	TGTGCCAGCAGCGGGACACTCAACTATGGCTACACCTTC	CASSGTLNYGYTF
TRBV5-6	NA	TRBJ2-3	NA	TGTGCCAGCAATGGGTTTTATCCAGATACGCAGTATTTT	CASNGFYPDTQYF
TRBV20-1	many	TRBJ1-1	TRBD1	TGCAGTGCAGGACAGGGCGGTGAAGCTTTCTTT	CSAGQGGEAFF
TRBV11-1	NA	TRBJ2-6	TRBD2	TGTGCCAGCAGCTTAGGTTCTAGCGGGAGGGCTGGGGCCAACGTCCTGACTTTC	CASSLGSSGRAGANVLTF
TRBV7-2	many	TRBJ2-7	NA	TGTGCCAGCAGCTTAAATTCCCCCTTCCTATCCGGCGAGCAGTACTTC	CASSLNSPFLSGEQYF
TRBV2	NA	TRBJ1-2	NA	TGTGCCTGCAGTTACCTCTTAGGACAACCTGGGTCGGACTATGGCTACACCTTC	CACSYLLGQPGSDYGYTF
TRBV12-3/TRBV12-4	NA	TRBJ2-7	TRBD2	TGTGCCAGCAGTCGCGCGGGGGGACTAGCGGGGGAGCAGTACTTC	CASSRAGGLAGEQYF
TRBV6-2/TRBV6-3	NA	TRBJ2-7	TRBD2	TGTGCCAGCAGCGAGGAGCTAGCGGGAACCTACGAGCAGTACTTC	CASSEELAGTYEQYF
TRBV7-6	many	TRBJ1-2	NA	TGTGCCAGCAGCTTATACCCCCGAGGAAAGTCGGGGGGCAGCTATGGCTACACCTTC	CASSLYPRGKSGGSYGYTF
TRBV10-3	many	TRBJ1-2	NA	TGTGCCATCGGGCTCCCCGGCACCCCCTATGGCTACACCTTC	CAIGLPGTPYGYTF
TRBV20-1	many	TRBJ2-3	NA	TGCAGTGCTAGGTTAGCGGTAACCACAGATACGCAGTATTTT	CSARLAVTTDTQYF
TRBV7-6	NA	TRBJ2-1	NA	TGTGCCAGCAGCTTAGGAAGACGTGAGCAGTTCTTC	CASSLGRREQFF
TRBV6-1	few	TRBJ2-5	TRBD1	TGTGCCAGCAGTGACGCGCCTCGGACAGGGCGCCAAGAGACCCAGTACTTC	CASSDAPRTGRQETQYF
TRBV6-5	many	TRBJ2-2	NA	TGTGCCAGCAGTTACTCATACAGCACCGGGGAGCTGTTTTTT	CASSYSYSTGELFF
TRBV20-1	many	TRBJ2-7	NA	TGCAGTGCTAGAGGCCCAGGAGGAAGCTCCTACGAGCAGTACTTC	CSARGPGGSSYEQYF
TRBV12-3/TRBV12-4	many	TRBJ2-1	NA	TGTGCCAGCAGTCCTAGAAGTAGGGGTGAGCAGTTCTTC	CASSPRSRGEQFF
TRBV30	many	TRBJ2-7	NA	TGTGCCTGGAGTGTAGGCTACGAGCAGTACTTC	CAWSVGYEQYF
TRBV11-1	NA	TRBJ2-2	NA	TGTGCCAGCAGCGCAAGATGGACCGGGGAGCTGTTTTTT	CASSARWTGELFF